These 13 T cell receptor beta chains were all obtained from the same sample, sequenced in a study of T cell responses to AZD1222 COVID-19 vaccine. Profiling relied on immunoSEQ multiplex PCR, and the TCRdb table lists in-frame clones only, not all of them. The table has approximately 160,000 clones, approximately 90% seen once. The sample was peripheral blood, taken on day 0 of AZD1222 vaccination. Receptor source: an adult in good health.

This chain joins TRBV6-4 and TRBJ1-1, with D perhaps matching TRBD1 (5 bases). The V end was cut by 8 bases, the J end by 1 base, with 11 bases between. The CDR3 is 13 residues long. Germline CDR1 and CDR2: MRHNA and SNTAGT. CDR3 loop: CASGASRNTEAFF. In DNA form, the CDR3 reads TGTGCCAGCGGGGCCTCGAGGAACACTGAAGCTTTCTTT.

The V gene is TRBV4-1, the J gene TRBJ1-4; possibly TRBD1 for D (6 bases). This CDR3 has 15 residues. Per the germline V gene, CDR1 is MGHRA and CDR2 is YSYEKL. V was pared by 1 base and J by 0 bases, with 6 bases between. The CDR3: CASSQGTATNEKLFF. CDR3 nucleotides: TGCGCCAGCAGCCAAGGGACAGCAACTAATGAAAAACTGTTTTTT.

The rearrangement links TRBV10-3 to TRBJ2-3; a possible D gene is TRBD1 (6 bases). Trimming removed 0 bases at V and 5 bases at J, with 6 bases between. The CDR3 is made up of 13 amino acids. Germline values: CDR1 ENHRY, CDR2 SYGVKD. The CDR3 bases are TGTGCCATCAGTGAGTCGACAGGAGATACGCAGTATTTT. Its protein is CAISESTGDTQYF.

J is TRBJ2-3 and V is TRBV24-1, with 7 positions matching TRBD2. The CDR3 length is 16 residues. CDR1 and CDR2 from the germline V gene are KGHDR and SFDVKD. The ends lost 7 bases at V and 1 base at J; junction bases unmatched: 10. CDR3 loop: CATRAPVSGGTDTQYF. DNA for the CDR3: TGTGCCACCAGAGCTCCGGTGAGCGGGGGCACAGATACGCAGTATTTT.

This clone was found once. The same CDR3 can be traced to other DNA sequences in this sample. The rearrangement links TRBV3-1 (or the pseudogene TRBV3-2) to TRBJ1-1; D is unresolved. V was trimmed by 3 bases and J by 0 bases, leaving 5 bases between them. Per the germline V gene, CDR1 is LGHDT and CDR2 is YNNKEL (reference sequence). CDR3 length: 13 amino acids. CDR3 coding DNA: TGTGCCAGCAGCCAGGTGATGAACACTGAAGCTTTCTTT. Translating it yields CASSQVMNTEAFF.

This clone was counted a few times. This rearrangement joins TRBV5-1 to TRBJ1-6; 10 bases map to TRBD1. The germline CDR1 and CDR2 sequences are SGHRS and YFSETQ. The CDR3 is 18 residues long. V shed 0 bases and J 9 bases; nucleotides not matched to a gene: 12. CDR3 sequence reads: CASSLVGNRDRGFSPLHF. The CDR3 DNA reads TGCGCCAGCAGCTTGGTAGGGAACCGGGACAGGGGATTTTCACCCCTCCACTTT.

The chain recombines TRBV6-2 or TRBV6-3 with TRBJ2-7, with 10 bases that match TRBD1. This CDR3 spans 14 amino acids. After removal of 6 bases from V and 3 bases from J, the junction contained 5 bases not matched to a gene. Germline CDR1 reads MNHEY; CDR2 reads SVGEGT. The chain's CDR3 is CASSWWTGGYEQYF. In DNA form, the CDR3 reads TGTGCCAGCAGCTGGTGGACAGGGGGCTACGAGCAGTACTTC.

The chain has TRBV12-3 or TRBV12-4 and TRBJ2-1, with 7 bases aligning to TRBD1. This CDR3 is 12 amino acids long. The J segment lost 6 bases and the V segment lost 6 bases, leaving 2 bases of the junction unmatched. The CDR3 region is CASSRQGNEQFF. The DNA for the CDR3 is TGTGCCAGCAGCCGACAGGGCAATGAGCAGTTCTTC.

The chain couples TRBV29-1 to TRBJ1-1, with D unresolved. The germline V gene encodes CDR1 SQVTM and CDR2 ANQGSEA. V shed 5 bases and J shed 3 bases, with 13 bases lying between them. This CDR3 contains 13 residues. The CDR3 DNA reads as TGCAGCGTTATCCCCTTATCCGACACTGAAGCTTTCTTT. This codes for CSVIPLSDTEAFF.

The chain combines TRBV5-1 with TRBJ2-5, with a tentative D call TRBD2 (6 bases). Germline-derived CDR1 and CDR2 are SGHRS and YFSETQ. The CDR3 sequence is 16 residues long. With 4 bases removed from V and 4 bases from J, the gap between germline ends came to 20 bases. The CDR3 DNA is TGCGCCAGCAGCCTCAATCCGGGACTCCTGGGAGAGACCCAGTACTTC. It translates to CASSLNPGLLGETQYF.

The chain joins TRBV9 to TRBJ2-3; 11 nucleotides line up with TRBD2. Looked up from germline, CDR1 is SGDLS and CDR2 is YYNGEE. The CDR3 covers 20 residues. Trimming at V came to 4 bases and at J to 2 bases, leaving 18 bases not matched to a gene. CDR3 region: CASSPIFSLAGGSITDTQYF. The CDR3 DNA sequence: TGTGCCAGCAGCCCCATCTTTTCGCTAGCGGGGGGAAGTATCACAGATACGCAGTATTTT.

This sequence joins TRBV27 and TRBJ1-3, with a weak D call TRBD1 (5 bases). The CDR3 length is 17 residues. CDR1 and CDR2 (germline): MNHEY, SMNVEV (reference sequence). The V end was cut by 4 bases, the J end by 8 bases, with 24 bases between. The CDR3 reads CASSSPRTAGGSDTIYF. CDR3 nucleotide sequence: TGTGCCAGCAGTTCACCGCGGACCGCTGGGGGGTCGGACACCATATATTTT.

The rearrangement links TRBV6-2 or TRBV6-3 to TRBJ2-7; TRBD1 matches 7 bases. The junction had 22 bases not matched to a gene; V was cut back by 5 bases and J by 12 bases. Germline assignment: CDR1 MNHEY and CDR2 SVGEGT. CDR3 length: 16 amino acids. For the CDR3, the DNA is TGTGCCAGCAGTATAGGACAGGTTGAATTCTCGCAGCGCCTGTACTTC. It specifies CASSIGQVEFSQRLYF.